The present T cell receptor beta chain was sequenced within a study of T-cell reconstitution after alpha-beta-depleted transplantation in children. Germline CDR1 reads LGHNA; CDR2 reads YSLEER. The CDR3 spans 16 residues. V lost 0 bases to trimming and J lost 5 bases, with 16 bases between them. Unique molecular identifiers were built into the TCRbeta library. One entry per CDR3 protein results from TCRdb running MiXCR on the PCR reads. This table holds approximately 500,000 distinct CDR3 sequences, 8% to 11% found once. V gene TRBV4-3 combines with J gene TRBJ2-5; D may be TRBD2 (5 bases). This receptor was taken from a child aged 2 to 10 with inherited bone marrow failure, due to receive a stem cell transplant. Sequences were derived from PBMCs, sampled before TCRalphabeta/CD19-depleted stem cell transplant. The CDR3 is CASSQDFRETGETQYF. The CDR3 DNA sequence: TGCGCCAGCAGCCAAGATTTTAGGGAGACGGGGGAGACCCAGTACTTC.